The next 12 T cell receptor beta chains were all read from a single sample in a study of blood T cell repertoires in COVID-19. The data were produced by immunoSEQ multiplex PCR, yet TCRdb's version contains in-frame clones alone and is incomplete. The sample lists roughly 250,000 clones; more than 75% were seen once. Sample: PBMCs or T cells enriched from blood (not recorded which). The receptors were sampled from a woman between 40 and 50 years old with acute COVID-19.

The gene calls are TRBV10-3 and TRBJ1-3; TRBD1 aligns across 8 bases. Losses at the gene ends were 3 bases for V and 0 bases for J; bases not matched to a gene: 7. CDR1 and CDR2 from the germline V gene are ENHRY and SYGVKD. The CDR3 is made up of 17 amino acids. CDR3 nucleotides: TGTGCCATCAGTGAAAACAGGGGGGTCCCCTCTGGAAACACCATATATTTT. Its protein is CAISENRGVPSGNTIYF.

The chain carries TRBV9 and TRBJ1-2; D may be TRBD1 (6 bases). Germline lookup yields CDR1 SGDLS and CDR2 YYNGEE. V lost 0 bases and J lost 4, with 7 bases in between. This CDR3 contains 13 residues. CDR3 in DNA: TGTGCCAGCAGCGTAGTGGACAGCTATGGCTACACCTTC. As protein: CASSVVDSYGYTF.

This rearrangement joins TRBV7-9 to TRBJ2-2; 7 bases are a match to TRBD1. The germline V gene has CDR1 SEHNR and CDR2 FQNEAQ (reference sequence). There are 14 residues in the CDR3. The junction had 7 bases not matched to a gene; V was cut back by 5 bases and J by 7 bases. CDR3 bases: TGTGCCAGCAGCCCCCGGACAGGCCACGGGGAGCTGTTTTTT. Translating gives CASSPRTGHGELFF.

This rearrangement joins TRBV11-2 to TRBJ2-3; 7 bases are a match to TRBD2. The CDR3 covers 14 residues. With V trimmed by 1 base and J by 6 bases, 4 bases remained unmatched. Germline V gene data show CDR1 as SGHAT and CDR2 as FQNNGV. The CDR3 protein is CASSLVGGSDTQYF. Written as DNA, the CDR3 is TGTGCCAGCAGCTTAGTCGGCGGGAGTGATACGCAGTATTTT. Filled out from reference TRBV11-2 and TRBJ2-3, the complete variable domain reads EAGVAQSPRYKIIEKRQSVAFWCNPISGHATLYWYQQILGQGPKLLIQFQNNGVVDDSQLPKDRFSAERLKGVDSTLKIQPAKLEDSAVYLCASSLVGGSDTQYFGPGTRLTVL.

The CDR3 is CASSVGGGTTGELFF. The DNA of the CDR3 is TGTGCCAGCAGCGTAGGAGGCGGAACCACCGGGGAGCTGTTTTTT. The chain couples TRBV9 to TRBJ2-2; no reliable D call. The CDR3 sequence is 15 residues long. Trimming shortened V by 0 bases and J by 4 bases, and 10 bases separated the two germline ends. Per germline, CDR1 SGDLS and CDR2 YYNGEE. The variable domain in full, with the rest retrieved from reference TRBV9 and TRBJ2-2, is DSGVTQTPKHLITATGQRVTLRCSPRSGDLSVYWYQQSLDQGLQFLIQYYNGEERAKGNILERFSAQQFPDLHSELNLSSLELGDSALYFCASSVGGGTTGELFFGEGSRLTVL.

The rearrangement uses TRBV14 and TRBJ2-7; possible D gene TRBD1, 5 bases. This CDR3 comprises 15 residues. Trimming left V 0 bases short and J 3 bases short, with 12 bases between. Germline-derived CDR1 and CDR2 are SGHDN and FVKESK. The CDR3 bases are TGTGCCAGCAGCCAAGATTTAGGGGCACTCTACGAGCAGTACTTC. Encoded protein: CASSQDLGALYEQYF.

The CDR3 loop reads CAWMGRGYTEAFF. CDR3 coding DNA: TGTGCCTGGATGGGCAGGGGGTACACTGAAGCTTTCTTT. This chain connects TRBV30 to TRBJ1-1; TRBD1 aligns across 7 bases. With V trimmed by 4 bases and J by 3 bases, 5 bases remained unmatched. The CDR3 totals 13 residues. Germline CDR1 and CDR2: GTSNPN and SVGIG (reference sequence).

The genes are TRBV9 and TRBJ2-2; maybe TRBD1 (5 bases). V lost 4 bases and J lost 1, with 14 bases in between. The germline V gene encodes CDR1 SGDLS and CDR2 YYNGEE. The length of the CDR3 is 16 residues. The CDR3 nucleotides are TGTGCCAGCAGCCCTAGACAGCTAGTGAACACCGGGGAGCTGTTTTTT. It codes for CASSPRQLVNTGELFF.

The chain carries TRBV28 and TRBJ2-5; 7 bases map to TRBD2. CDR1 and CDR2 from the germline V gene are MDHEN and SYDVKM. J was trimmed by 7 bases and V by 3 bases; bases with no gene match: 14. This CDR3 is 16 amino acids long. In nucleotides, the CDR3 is TGTGCCAGCAGTTTTAGGTCTCGGACTAGAGCTCGGACCCAGTACTTC. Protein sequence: CASSFRSRTRARTQYF.

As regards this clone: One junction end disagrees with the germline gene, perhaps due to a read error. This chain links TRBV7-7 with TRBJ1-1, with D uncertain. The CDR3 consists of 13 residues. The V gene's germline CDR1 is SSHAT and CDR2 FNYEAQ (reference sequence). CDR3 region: CASSRETGTEAFF. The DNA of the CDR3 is TGTGCTAGCAGCCGTGAGACGGGTACTGAAGCTTTCTTT.

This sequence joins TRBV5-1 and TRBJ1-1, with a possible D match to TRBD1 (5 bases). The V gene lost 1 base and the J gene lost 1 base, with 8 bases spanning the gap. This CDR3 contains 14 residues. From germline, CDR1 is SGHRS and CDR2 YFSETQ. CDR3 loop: CASSLLTGNTEAFF. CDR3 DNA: TGCGCCAGCAGCTTGTTAACAGGGAACACTGAAGCTTTCTTT. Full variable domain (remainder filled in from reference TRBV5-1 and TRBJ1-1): KAGVTQTPRYLIKTRGQQVTLSCSPISGHRSVSWYQQTPGQGLQFLFEYFSETQRNKGNFPGRFSGRQFSNSRSEMNVSTLELGDSALYLCASSLLTGNTEAFFGQGTRLTVV.

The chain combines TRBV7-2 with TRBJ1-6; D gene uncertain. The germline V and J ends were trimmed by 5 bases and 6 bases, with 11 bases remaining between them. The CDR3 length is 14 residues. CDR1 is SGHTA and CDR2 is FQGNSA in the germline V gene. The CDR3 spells CASSPELVNSPLHF. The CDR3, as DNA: TGTGCCAGCAGCCCCGAGCTTGTTAATTCACCCCTCCACTTT.